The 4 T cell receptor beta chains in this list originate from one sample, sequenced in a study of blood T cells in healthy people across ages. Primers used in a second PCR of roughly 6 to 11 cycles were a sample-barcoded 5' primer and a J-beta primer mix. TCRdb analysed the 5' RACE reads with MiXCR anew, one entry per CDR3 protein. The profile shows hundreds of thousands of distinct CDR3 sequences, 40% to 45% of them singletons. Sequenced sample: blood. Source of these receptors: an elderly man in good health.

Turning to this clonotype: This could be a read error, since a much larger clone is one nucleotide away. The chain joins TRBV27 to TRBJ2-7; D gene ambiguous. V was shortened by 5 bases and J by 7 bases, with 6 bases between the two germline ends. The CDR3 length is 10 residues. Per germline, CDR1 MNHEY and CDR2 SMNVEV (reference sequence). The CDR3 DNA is TGTGCCAGCAGTACCAATGAGCAGTACTTC. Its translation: CASSTNEQYF.

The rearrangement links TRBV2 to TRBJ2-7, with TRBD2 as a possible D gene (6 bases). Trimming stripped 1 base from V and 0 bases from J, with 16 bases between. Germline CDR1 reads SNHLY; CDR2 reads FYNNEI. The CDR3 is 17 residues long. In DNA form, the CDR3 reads TGTGCCAGCAGTGAAGGGGGTCGGGGGTGGACCTCCTACGAGCAGTACTTC. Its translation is CASSEGGRGWTSYEQYF.

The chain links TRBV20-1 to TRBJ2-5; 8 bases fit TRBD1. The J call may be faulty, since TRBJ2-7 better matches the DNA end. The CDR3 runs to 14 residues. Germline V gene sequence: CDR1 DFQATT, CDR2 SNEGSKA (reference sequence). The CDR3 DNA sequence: TGCAGTGCTAGAGGGGACAGGTCTTTGTCCGAGCAGTACTTC. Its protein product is CSARGDRSLSEQYF.

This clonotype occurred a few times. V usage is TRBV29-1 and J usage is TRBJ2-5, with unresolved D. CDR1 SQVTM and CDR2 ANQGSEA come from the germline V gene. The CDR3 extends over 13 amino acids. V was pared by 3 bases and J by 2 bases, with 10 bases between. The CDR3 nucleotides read TGCAGCGTTGACTTACGCCCTCAAGAGACCCAGTACTTC. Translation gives CSVDLRPQETQYF. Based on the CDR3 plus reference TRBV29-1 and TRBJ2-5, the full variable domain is SAVISQKPSRDICQRGTSLTIQCQVDSQVTMMFWYRQQPGQSLTLIATANQGSEATYESGFVIDKFPISRPNLTFSTLTVSNMSPEDSSIYLCSVDLRPQETQYFGPGTRLLVL.